The rows below give T cell receptor beta chains drawn from one sample of a study of T cell responses to AZD1222 COVID-19 vaccine. Libraries were prepared by immunoSEQ multiplex PCR; TCRdb keeps only in-frame clonotypes and omits some of them. Among about 140,000 clones listed, about 86% were seen once. This material consisted of peripheral blood, taken on day 0 of AZD1222 vaccination. The receptors here all came from an adult in good health. The CDR3 runs from the conserved cysteine through the conserved F or W. A D gene is named only where the DNA matches it firmly. Only part of the rows carry a size: once, few, many, or a class if the clone is expanded.

>TRBV4-3|-|TRBJ2-3|TRBD2
CASSQERAGGPSDTQYF
TGCGCCAGCAGCCAAGAGAGGGCGGGAGGGCCTTCGGATACGCAGTATTTT
>TRBV6-6|-|TRBJ1-3|-
CASTLWRGTGNTIYF
TGTGCCAGCACTCTGTGGAGGGGTACTGGAAACACCATATATTTT
>TRBV5-1|-|TRBJ1-4|-
CASSPTGTEKLFF
TGCGCCAGCAGCCCTACCGGGACAGAAAAACTGTTTTTT
>TRBV6-2/TRBV6-3|few|TRBJ2-1|-
CASSPLNEQFF
TGTGCCAGCAGTCCCCTCAATGAGCAGTTCTTC
>TRBV12-3/TRBV12-4|-|TRBJ1-1|-
CASSLGVNTEAFF
TGTGCCAGCAGTTTAGGGGTGAACACTGAAGCTTTCTTT
>TRBV5-4|-|TRBJ1-4|TRBD1
CASSLADREEKLFF
TGTGCCAGCAGCTTGGCGGACAGGGAGGAAAAACTGTTTTTT
>TRBV7-2|-|TRBJ1-6|-
CASSRAPQRNNSPLHF
TGTGCCAGCAGCAGGGCCCCTCAGAGGAATAATTCACCCCTCCACTTT
>TRBV6-5|few|TRBJ1-2|-
CASRGLGYGYTF
TGTGCCAGCAGGGGGCTCGGGTATGGCTACACCTTC
>TRBV19|-|TRBJ2-6|-
CASSIPQGSGANVLTF
TGTGCCAGTAGTATTCCCCAGGGCTCTGGGGCCAACGTCCTGACTTTC
>TRBV11-3|-|TRBJ2-1|-
CASSLRLNSDKGEQFF
TGTGCCAGCAGCTTAAGGTTGAATAGCGACAAGGGTGAGCAGTTCTTC
>TRBV19|-|TRBJ2-1|TRBD2
CASSDGDYSNEQFF
TGTGCCAGTAGTGACGGGGACTACTCTAATGAGCAGTTCTTC
>TRBV15|-|TRBJ2-1|-
CATGTGGFSYNEQFF
TGTGCCACCGGCACGGGGGGCTTTTCCTACAATGAGCAGTTCTTC
>TRBV5-1|-|TRBJ2-6|TRBD1
CASQQGNSGANVLTF
TGCGCCAGTCAACAGGGGAACTCTGGGGCCAACGTCCTGACTTTC
>TRBV6-2/TRBV6-3|-|TRBJ2-7|TRBD2
CASSPEGSGKSYEQYF
TGTGCCAGCAGCCCTGAAGGTAGCGGGAAGTCCTACGAGCAGTACTTC
>TRBV9|-|TRBJ2-1|TRBD1
CASSARGQGIGYEQFF
TGTGCCAGCAGCGCCCGGGGACAGGGGATTGGCTATGAGCAGTTCTTC
>TRBV7-2|-|TRBJ1-5|TRBD1
CASSFETGPHQPQHF
TGTGCCAGCAGCTTCGAGACAGGGCCCCATCAGCCCCAGCATTTT
>TRBV4-3|-|TRBJ2-2|-
CASSQDGGVTGELFF
TGCGCCAGCAGCCAAGATGGTGGAGTGACTGGGGAGCTGTTTTTT
>TRBV5-5|-|TRBJ1-5|TRBD1
CASSLAGGRSNQPQHF
TGTGCCAGCAGCTTGGCAGGGGGGCGAAGCAATCAGCCCCAGCATTTT
>TRBV7-3|-|TRBJ2-4|-
CASSKGGGGTGNIQYF
TGTGCCAGCAGCAAGGGCGGCGGAGGGACGGGAAACATTCAGTACTTC
>TRBV7-9|-|TRBJ1-1|-
CASSLVSGRHTEAFF
TGTGCCAGCAGCTTAGTGTCAGGGCGTCACACTGAAGCTTTCTTT
>TRBV10-1|-|TRBJ1-1|TRBD1
CASSDRDSEAFF
TGCGCCAGTTCGGACAGGGACAGTGAAGCTTTCTTT
>TRBV9|-|TRBJ1-5|-
CASSVAVEGPQHF
TGTGCCAGCAGCGTAGCAGTAGAGGGGCCCCAGCATTTT
>TRBV4-3|-|TRBJ1-1|-
CASSQDPTSYTEAFF
TGCGCCAGCAGCCAAGATCCAACGTCGTACACTGAAGCTTTCTTT
>TRBV7-9|-|TRBJ1-2|-
CASSLGTPPNYGYTF
TGTGCCAGCAGCTTAGGGACTCCTCCTAACTATGGCTACACCTTC
>TRBV5-1|-|TRBJ2-1|TRBD2
CASSGGLAGPNEQFF
TGCGCCAGCAGCGGCGGACTAGCGGGCCCCAATGAGCAGTTCTTC
>TRBV30|-|TRBJ2-1|TRBD2
CAWSVTSGGPGAYNEQFF
TGTGCCTGGAGTGTTACTAGCGGGGGACCAGGGGCCTACAATGAGCAGTTCTTC
>TRBV30|-|TRBJ1-4|TRBD1
CAWGDRVSILRSTNEKLFF
TGTGCCTGGGGGGACAGGGTGTCTATTCTAAGATCAACTAATGAAAAACTGTTTTTT
>TRBV7-8|-|TRBJ2-2|TRBD2
CASSRGEREAEHRGAVF
TGTGCCAGCAGCCGGGGGGAAAGGGAGGCCGAACACCGGGGAGCTGTTTTT
>TRBV28|-|TRBJ2-2|TRBD1
CAGARGQGDSGELFF
TGTGCCGGGGCCCGAGGTCAGGGGGATTCCGGGGAGCTGTTTTTT
>TRBV7-3|-|TRBJ1-1|TRBD1
CASSPGTGGSNTEAFF
TGTGCCAGCAGCCCCGGGACAGGGGGTTCCAACACTGAAGCTTTCTTT
>TRBV7-2|-|TRBJ2-7|-
CASSLDSLTYEQYF
TGTGCCAGCAGCTTGGACAGCTTAACCTACGAGCAGTACTTC
>TRBV19|-|TRBJ2-1|-
CASSPTGIAAYNEQFF
TGTGCCAGTAGTCCGACTGGGATAGCGGCTTACAATGAGCAGTTCTTC
>TRBV6-2/TRBV6-3|few|TRBJ2-7|-
CASSRVRGEQYF
TGTGCCAGCAGCAGGGTCCGGGGGGAGCAGTACTTC
>TRBV3-1/TRBV3-2|-|TRBJ2-1|TRBD2
CASSITRLANEQFF
TGTGCCAGCAGCATTACCCGACTAGCAAATGAGCAGTTCTTC
>TRBV5-1|-|TRBJ2-5|-
CASSLGTAQETQYF
TGCGCCAGCAGCTTGGGGACAGCCCAAGAGACCCAGTACTTC
>TRBV5-1|-|TRBJ2-3|-
CASSPQTSTDTQYF
TGCGCCAGCAGCCCTCAAACTAGCACAGATACGCAGTATTTT
>TRBV6-4|-|TRBJ2-1|TRBD2
CASSEGTSSNEQFF
TGTGCCAGCAGTGAAGGGACTAGCTCCAATGAGCAGTTCTTC
>TRBV6-5|-|TRBJ2-3|-
CASSYAASTDTQYF
TGTGCCAGCAGTTACGCGGCCAGCACAGATACGCAGTATTTT
>TRBV12-3/TRBV12-4|-|TRBJ2-7|-
CASSLQGFQGYF
TGTGCCAGCAGTTTACAGGGGTTTCAGGGGTACTTC
>TRBV3-1/TRBV3-2|-|TRBJ2-1|-
CASSYNEQFF
TGTGCCAGTTCTTACAATGAGCAGTTCTTC
>TRBV15|-|TRBJ1-5|-
CATSRDRAANQPQHF
TGTGCCACCAGCAGAGATAGGGCGGCTAATCAGCCCCAGCATTTT
>TRBV5-4|-|TRBJ1-2|-
CASSFGASLDRGGGYTF
TGTGCCAGCAGCTTTGGTGCCTCTTTGGACAGAGGGGGTGGCTACACCTTC
>TRBV6-2/TRBV6-3|-|TRBJ2-4|-
CASSTNRVAKNIQYF
TGTGCCAGCAGTACGAACAGGGTAGCCAAAAACATTCAGTACTTC
>TRBV7-9|-|TRBJ1-4|TRBD1
CASSLDGTANEKLFF
TGTGCCAGCAGCTTAGACGGGACAGCTAATGAAAAACTGTTTTTT
>TRBV3-1/TRBV3-2|-|TRBJ2-7|-
CASSPRPESSYEQYF
TGTGCCAGCAGCCCCCGCCCCGAGAGCTCCTACGAGCAGTACTTC
>TRBV6-7|-|TRBJ2-7|-
CASSYSPRTGIYEQYF
TGTGCCAGCAGTTATTCCCCCCGGACCGGAATCTACGAGCAGTACTTC
>TRBV6-5|-|TRBJ1-1|TRBD1
CASSYDRGGTEAFF
TGTGCCAGCAGTTACGACAGGGGGGGCACTGAAGCTTTCTTT
>TRBV7-2|-|TRBJ1-1|-
CASSFMGMNTEAFF
TGTGCCAGCAGCTTTATGGGGATGAACACTGAAGCTTTCTTT
>TRBV14|-|TRBJ1-2|TRBD1
CASRGTGGNYGYTF
TGTGCCAGCAGGGGGACAGGGGGAAACTATGGCTACACCTTC
>TRBV27|-|TRBJ2-5|TRBD2
CASSRLANQETQYF
TGTGCCAGCAGCCGACTAGCGAACCAAGAGACCCAGTACTTC
>TRBV6-2/TRBV6-3|-|TRBJ2-1|TRBD2
CASSYVTSGLYNEQFF
TGTGCCAGCAGTTACGTGACTAGCGGCTTATACAATGAGCAGTTCTTC
>TRBV6-4|few|TRBJ2-2|TRBD1
CASSVQGESPGELFF
TGTGCCAGCAGTGTACAGGGGGAGAGTCCCGGGGAGCTGTTTTTT
>TRBV9|once|TRBJ2-4|TRBD1
CARHRGDIQYF
TGTGCCAGACACAGGGGAGACATTCAGTACTTC
>TRBV19|-|TRBJ2-7|-
CASKPRLASSSYEQYF
TGTGCCAGTAAGCCCCGCCTGGCCAGCTCATCCTACGAGCAGTACTTC
>TRBV6-5|-|TRBJ2-1|-
CASRRAGDEQFF
TGTGCCAGCAGGAGAGCAGGGGATGAGCAGTTCTTC
>TRBV29-1|-|TRBJ2-7|-
CSVVRGVGEQYF
TGCAGCGTTGTTCGGGGTGTCGGCGAGCAGTACTTC
>TRBV19|once|TRBJ1-5|TRBD1
CASIQGQGSQPQHF
TGTGCCAGTATCCAGGGACAGGGGTCCCAGCCCCAGCATTTT
>TRBV20-1|-|TRBJ2-6|-
CSVDRFNVLTF
TGCAGTGTTGACAGGTTTAACGTCCTGACTTTC
>TRBV11-2|-|TRBJ2-1|-
CASSSVGVAMIHEQFF
TGTGCCAGCAGCTCCGTCGGGGTAGCCATGATTCATGAGCAGTTCTTC